A selection of T cell receptor beta chains follows, all from one sample in a study of shared clonotypes between healthy human individuals. TCRdb's copy holds only in-frame clones and misses some; the assay was immunoSEQ multiplex PCR. In the table there are 2 million to 2.5 million clones, just over 90% of which are singletons. The specimen was naive CD4+ T cells from PBMCs. Every receptor here comes from a man aged 18 to 29 in good health. Some clones in this sample may be carry-over from other donors' samples. The CDR3 runs from the conserved cysteine through the conserved F or W. D genes are given only for firm matches. Clone size, where shown, is once, few, many, or a class for clones that have expanded.

D,size,J,V,CDR3,DNA
.,.,TRBJ2-7,TRBV4-1,CASSPILRDEQYF,TGCGCCAGCAGCCCAATATTACGGGACGAGCAGTACTTC
TRBD1,.,TRBJ2-3,TRBV27,CASSFKPPRDRESDTQYF,TGTGCCAGCAGTTTTAAACCTCCCCGGGACAGGGAATCAGATACGCAGTATTTT
TRBD2,.,TRBJ2-5,TRBV11-2,CASSPGGTRQETQYF,TGTGCCAGCAGCCCCGGTGGGACTAGACAAGAGACCCAGTACTTC
TRBD2,.,TRBJ2-7,TRBV5-8,CASSFLAGALYEQYF,TGTGCCAGCAGCTTTTTAGCGGGAGCATTATACGAGCAGTACTTC
.,.,TRBJ2-1,TRBV10-2,CASSESRVGLYNEQFF,TGCGCCAGCAGTGAGTCGAGGGTAGGCTTATACAATGAGCAGTTCTTC
TRBD2,.,TRBJ2-3,TRBV30,CAWSLWGEGRFGTDTQYF,TGTGCCTGGAGCCTCTGGGGGGAGGGCCGATTCGGCACAGATACGCAGTATTTT
.,.,TRBJ2-5,TRBV30,CAWSVRGRLEETQYF,TGTGCCTGGAGCGTCCGGGGGAGGTTGGAAGAGACCCAGTACTTC
TRBD1,.,TRBJ1-2,TRBV30,CAWSQRTGLTNYGYTF,TGTGCCTGGAGTCAACGGACAGGGCTAACTAACTATGGCTACACCTTC
TRBD2,.,TRBJ2-7,TRBV19,CASSRTSGSYEQYF,TGTGCCAGTAGTCGGACTAGCGGATCCTACGAGCAGTACTTC
.,.,TRBJ2-3,TRBV19,CASSPEPYVDTQYF,TGTGCCAGTAGTCCCGAACCTTACGTGGATACGCAGTATTTT
TRBD1,.,TRBJ2-5,TRBV5-6,CASSELGQVRKETQYF,TGTGCCAGCAGCGAACTCGGACAGGTGCGGAAAGAGACCCAGTACTTC
TRBD1,.,TRBJ1-6,TRBV11-2,CASSSRDRVVSPLHF,TGTGCCAGCAGCTCGCGGGACAGGGTAGTTTCACCCCTCCACTTT
.,few,TRBJ1-2,TRBV19,CASSVTGSWTFGYTF,TGTGCCAGTAGTGTCACAGGCTCCTGGACCTTCGGCTACACCTTC
.,.,TRBJ2-7,TRBV25-1,CASSELGADKVYEQYF,TGTGCCAGCAGTGAATTGGGGGCGGATAAAGTCTACGAGCAGTACTTC
.,.,TRBJ2-5,TRBV5-1,CASSLGGQETQYF,TGCGCCAGCAGCTTGGGAGGGCAAGAGACCCAGTACTTC
.,.,TRBJ2-1,TRBV11-2,CASSRGLRVRTYNEQFF,TGTGCCAGCAGCCGGGGTTTAAGGGTAAGGACCTACAATGAGCAGTTCTTC
.,.,TRBJ2-1,TRBV4-2,CASSQVPQDNEQFF,TGTGCCAGCAGCCAAGTCCCACAGGACAATGAGCAGTTCTTC
.,.,TRBJ1-4,TRBV7-2,CASSTVATNEKLFF,TGTGCCAGCAGCACAGTTGCAACTAATGAAAAACTGTTTTTT
.,.,TRBJ2-1,TRBV19,CASAVWEDSYNEQFF,TGTGCCAGTGCCGTCTGGGAAGACTCCTACAATGAGCAGTTCTTC
TRBD1,.,TRBJ1-1,TRBV27,CASSLGVDRGYRNTEAFF,TGTGCCAGCAGTTTAGGGGTGGACAGGGGGTACCGGAACACTGAAGCTTTCTTT
.,.,TRBJ1-1,TRBV2,CASSELPVQKAFF,TGTGCCAGCAGTGAACTCCCCGTTCAGAAAGCTTTCTTT
TRBD1,.,TRBJ1-2,TRBV18,CASSSRTGEFYGYTF,TGTGCCAGCTCATCCCGGACAGGGGAGTTCTATGGCTACACCTTC
TRBD2,.,TRBJ2-1,TRBV5-8,CASSLRGGSGSNEQFF,TGTGCCAGCAGCTTGCGAGGGGGTAGCGGGAGTAATGAGCAGTTCTTC
.,once,TRBJ2-3,TRBV10-3,CAISVGAIATDTQYF,TGTGCCATCAGTGTGGGGGCCATAGCGACAGATACGCAGTATTTT
.,.,TRBJ2-7,TRBV9,CASSVGGNTYYEQYF,TGTGCCAGCAGCGTAGGCGGGAATACCTACTACGAGCAGTACTTC
TRBD2,.,TRBJ2-5,TRBV9,CASSYGTSGETQYF,TGTGCCAGCAGCTACGGGACTAGCGGGGAGACCCAGTACTTC
TRBD2,.,TRBJ2-1,TRBV11-3,CASSSRGGGRVEQFF,TGTGCCAGCAGCTCCCGGGGGGGAGGTAGGGTTGAGCAGTTCTTC
TRBD2,.,TRBJ2-1,TRBV18,CASSRSPSGSSYNEQFF,TGTGCCAGCTCACGCAGCCCTAGCGGGAGTTCCTACAATGAGCAGTTCTTC
TRBD1,.,TRBJ2-7,TRBV28,CASSLNLRQGLTYEQYF,TGTGCCAGCAGTTTAAATCTCAGACAGGGGCTGACCTACGAGCAGTACTTC
TRBD1,.,TRBJ2-5,TRBV10-3,CAISGLLQGAGETQYF,TGTGCCATCAGCGGCCTCTTACAGGGGGCAGGGGAGACCCAGTACTTC
.,.,TRBJ2-3,TRBV10-3,CAISEPVGLRDYSTDTQYF,TGTGCCATCAGTGAGCCCGTAGGGTTGCGGGATTATAGCACAGATACGCAGTATTTT
.,.,TRBJ1-1,TRBV5-4,CASTTSISDMNTEAFF,TGTGCCAGCACCACCTCGATTTCCGATATGAACACTGAAGCTTTCTTT
TRBD1,.,TRBJ1-4,TRBV27,CASSLGQKLELFF,TGTGCCAGCAGTTTGGGACAGAAGCTGGAACTGTTTTTT
TRBD1,once,TRBJ2-3,TRBV5-4,CASSKRGTGVSDTQYF,TGTGCCAGCAGCAAGAGAGGGACAGGGGTGTCAGATACGCAGTATTTT
.,.,TRBJ2-3,TRBV5-1,CASTLDATDTQYF,TGCGCCAGCACGCTGGACGCCACAGATACGCAGTATTTT